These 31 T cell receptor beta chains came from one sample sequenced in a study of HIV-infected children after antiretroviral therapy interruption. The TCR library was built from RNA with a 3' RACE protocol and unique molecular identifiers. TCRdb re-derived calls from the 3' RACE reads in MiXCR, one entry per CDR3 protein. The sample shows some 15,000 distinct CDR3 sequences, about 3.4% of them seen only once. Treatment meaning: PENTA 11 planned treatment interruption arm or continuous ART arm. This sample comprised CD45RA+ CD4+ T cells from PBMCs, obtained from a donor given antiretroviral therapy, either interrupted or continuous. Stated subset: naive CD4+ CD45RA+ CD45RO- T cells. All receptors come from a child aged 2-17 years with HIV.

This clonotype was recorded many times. The CDR3 is CASSLGSSNYGYTF. The CDR3 bases are TGTGCCAGCAGTTTAGGTTCATCTAACTATGGCTACACCTTC. This chain links TRBV12-3 or TRBV12-4 with TRBJ1-2; D remains unclear. The CDR3 contains 14 residues. V was shortened by 1 base and J by 0 bases, with 6 bases between the two germline ends.

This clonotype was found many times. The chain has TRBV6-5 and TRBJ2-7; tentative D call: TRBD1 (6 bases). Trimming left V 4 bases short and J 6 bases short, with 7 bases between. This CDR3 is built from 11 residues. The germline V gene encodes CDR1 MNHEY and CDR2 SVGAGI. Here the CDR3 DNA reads TGTGCCAGCAGTTTAGGGGGCGAGCAGTACTTC. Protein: CASSLGGEQYF.

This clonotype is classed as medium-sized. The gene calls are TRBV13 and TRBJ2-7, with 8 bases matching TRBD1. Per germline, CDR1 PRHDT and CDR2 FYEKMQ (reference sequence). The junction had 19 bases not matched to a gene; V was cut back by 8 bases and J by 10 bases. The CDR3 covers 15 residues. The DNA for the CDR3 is TGTGCCAGCTCTCTATCCGGGACAGGCTCCTATGAACAGTACTTC. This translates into CASSLSGTGSYEQYF.

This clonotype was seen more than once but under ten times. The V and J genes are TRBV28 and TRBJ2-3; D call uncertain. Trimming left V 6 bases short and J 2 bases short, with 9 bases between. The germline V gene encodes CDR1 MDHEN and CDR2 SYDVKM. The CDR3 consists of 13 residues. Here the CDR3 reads CASSPGPTDTQYF. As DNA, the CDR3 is TGTGCCAGCAGCCCGGGTCCCACAGATACGCAGTATTTT.

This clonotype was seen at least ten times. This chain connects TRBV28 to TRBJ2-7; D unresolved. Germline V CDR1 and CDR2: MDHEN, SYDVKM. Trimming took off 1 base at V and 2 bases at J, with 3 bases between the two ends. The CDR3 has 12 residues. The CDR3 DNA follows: TGTGCCAGCAGTTTATCCGCCTACGAGCAGTACTTC. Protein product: CASSLSAYEQYF.

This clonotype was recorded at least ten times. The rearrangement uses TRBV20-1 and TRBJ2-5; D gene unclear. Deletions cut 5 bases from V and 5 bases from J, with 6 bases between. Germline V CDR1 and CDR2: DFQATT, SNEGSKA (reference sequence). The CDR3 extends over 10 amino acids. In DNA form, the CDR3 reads TGCAGTGCTGGTCACGAGACCCAGTACTTC. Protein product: CSAGHETQYF.

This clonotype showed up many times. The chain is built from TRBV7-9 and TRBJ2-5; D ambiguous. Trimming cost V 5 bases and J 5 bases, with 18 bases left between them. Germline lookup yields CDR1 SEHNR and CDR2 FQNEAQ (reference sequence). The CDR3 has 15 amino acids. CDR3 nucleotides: TGTGCCAGCAGCCCTTCCTCGGCCCAGGTGGAGACCCAGTACTTC. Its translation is CASSPSSAQVETQYF. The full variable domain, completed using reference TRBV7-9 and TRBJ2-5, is DTGVSQNPRHKITKRGQNVTFRCDPISEHNRLYWYRQTLGQGPEFLTYFQNEAQLEKSRLLSDRFSAERPKGSFSTLEIQRTEQGDSAMYLCASSPSSAQVETQYFGPGTRLLVL.

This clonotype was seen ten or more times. CDR3 protein: CASSLSRTNEKLFF. CDR3 nucleotide sequence: TGTGCCAGCAGCTTATCTCGGACAAATGAAAAACTGTTTTTT. This chain uses TRBV7-3 with TRBJ1-4, with D perhaps matching TRBD1 (5 bases). Germline loops: CDR1 SGHTA, CDR2 FQGTGA. Deletions cut 2 bases from V and 5 bases from J, with 9 bases between. This CDR3 contains 14 residues.

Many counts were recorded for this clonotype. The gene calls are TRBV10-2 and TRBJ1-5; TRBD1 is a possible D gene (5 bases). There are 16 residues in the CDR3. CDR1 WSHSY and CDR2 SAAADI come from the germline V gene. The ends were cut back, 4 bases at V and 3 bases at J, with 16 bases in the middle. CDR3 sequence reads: CASSGGAGILNQPQHF. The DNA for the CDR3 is TGCGCCAGCAGTGGAGGTGCAGGGATCCTCAATCAGCCCCAGCATTTT.

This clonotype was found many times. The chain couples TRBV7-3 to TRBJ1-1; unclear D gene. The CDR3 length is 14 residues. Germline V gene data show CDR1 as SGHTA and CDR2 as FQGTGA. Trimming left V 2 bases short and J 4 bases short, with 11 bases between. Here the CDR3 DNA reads TGTGCCAGCAGCTTAGGAGGGAGTGGCACTGAAGCTTTCTTT. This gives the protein CASSLGGSGTEAFF.

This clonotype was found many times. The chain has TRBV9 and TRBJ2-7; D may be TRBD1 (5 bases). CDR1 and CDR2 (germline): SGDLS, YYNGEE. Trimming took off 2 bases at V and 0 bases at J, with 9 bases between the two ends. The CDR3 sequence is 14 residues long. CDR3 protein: CASSVSDNSYEQYF. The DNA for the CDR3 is TGTGCCAGCAGCGTTTCGGACAACTCCTACGAGCAGTACTTC.

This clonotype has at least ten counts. Here the CDR3 reads CASSFGTSRAEQFF. The CDR3 DNA follows: TGTGCCAGCAGCTTCGGAACATCCAGGGCAGAGCAGTTCTTC. V usage is TRBV7-9 and J usage is TRBJ2-1; TRBD1 might be the D (5 bases). CDR3 length equals 14 residues. The V and J ends lost 3 bases and 10 bases respectively, with 16 bases between them. Germline V gene sequence: CDR1 SEHNR, CDR2 FQNEAQ (reference sequence).

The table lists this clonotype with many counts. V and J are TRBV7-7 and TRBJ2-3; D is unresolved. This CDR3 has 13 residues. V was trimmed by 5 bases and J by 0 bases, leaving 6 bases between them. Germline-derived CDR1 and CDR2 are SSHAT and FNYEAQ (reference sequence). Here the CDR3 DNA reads TGTGCCAGCAGCGACGTTAGCACAGATACGCAGTATTTT. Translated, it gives CASSDVSTDTQYF.

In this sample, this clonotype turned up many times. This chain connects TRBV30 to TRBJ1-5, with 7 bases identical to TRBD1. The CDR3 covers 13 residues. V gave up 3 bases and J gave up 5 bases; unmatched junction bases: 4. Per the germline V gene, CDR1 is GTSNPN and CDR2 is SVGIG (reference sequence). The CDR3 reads CAWRGGRDQPQHF. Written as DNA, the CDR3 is TGTGCCTGGAGAGGGGGCCGTGATCAGCCCCAGCATTTT.

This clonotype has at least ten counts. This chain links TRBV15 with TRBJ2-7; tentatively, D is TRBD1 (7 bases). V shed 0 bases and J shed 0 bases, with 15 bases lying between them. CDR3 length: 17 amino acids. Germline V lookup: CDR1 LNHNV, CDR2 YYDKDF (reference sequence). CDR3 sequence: CATSRDPPRGASYEQYF. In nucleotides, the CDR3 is TGTGCCACCAGCAGAGATCCCCCCAGGGGGGCCTCCTACGAGCAGTACTTC. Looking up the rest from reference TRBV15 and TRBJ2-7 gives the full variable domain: DAMVIQNPRYQVTQFGKPVTLSCSQTLNHNVMYWYQQKSSQAPKLLFHYYDKDFNNEADTPDNFQSRRPNTSFCFLDIRSPGLGDTAMYLCATSRDPPRGASYEQYFGPGTRLTVT.

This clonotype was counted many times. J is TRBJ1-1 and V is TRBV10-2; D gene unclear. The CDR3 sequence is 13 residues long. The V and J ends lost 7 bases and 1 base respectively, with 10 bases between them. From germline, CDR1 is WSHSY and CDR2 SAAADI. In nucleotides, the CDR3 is TGCGCCAGCACCGTCTCGAAGAACACTGAAGCTTTCTTT. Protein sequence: CASTVSKNTEAFF.

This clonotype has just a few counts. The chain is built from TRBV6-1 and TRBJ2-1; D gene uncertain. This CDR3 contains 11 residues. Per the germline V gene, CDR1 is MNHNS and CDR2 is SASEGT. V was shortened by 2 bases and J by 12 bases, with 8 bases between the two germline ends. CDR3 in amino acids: CASSELRVQFF. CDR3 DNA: TGTGCCAGCAGTGAACTAAGGGTGCAGTTCTTC.

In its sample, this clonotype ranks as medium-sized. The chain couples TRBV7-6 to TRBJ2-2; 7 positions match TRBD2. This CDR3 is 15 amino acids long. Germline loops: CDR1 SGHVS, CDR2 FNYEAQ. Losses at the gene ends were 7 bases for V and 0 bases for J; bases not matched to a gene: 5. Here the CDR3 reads CASTSGSTNTGELFF. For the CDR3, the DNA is TGTGCCAGCACTAGCGGCAGCACGAACACCGGGGAGCTGTTTTTT.

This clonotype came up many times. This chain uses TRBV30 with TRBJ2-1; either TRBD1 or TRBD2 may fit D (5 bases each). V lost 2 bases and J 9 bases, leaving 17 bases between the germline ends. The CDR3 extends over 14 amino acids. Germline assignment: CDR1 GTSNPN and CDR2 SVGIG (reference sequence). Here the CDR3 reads CAWSILGVYAEQFF. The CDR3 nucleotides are TGTGCCTGGAGTATACTGGGGGTCTATGCTGAGCAGTTCTTC.

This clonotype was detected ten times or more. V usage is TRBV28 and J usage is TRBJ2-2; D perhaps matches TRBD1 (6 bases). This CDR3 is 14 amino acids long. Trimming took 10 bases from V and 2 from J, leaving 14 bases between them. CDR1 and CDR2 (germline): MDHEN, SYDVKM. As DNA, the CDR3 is TGTGCCATCACCGGGACACCTAACACCGGGGAGCTGTTTTTT. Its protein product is CAITGTPNTGELFF.

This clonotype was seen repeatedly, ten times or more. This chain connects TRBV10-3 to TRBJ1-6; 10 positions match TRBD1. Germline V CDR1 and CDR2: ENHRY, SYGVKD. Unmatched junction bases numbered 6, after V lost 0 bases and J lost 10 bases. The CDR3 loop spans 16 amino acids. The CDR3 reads CAISESTGQGRSPLHF. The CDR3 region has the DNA TGTGCCATCAGTGAGTCGACGGGACAGGGGAGATCACCCCTCCACTTT.

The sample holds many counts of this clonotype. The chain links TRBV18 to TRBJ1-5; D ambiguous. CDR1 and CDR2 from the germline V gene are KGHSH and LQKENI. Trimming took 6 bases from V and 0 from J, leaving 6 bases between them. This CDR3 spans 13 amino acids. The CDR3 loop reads CASSRVSNQPQHF. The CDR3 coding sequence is TGTGCCAGCTCTAGGGTTAGCAATCAGCCCCAGCATTTT.

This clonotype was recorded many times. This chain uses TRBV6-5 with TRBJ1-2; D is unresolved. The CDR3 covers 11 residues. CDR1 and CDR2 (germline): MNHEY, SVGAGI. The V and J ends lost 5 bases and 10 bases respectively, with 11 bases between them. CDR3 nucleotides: TGTGCCAGCAGTGATAACTCCGACTACACCTTC. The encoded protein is CASSDNSDYTF.

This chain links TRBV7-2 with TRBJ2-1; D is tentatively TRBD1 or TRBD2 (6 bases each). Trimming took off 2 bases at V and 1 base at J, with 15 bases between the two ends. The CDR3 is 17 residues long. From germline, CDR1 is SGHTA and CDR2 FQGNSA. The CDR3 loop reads CASSLSSGGRSYNEQFF. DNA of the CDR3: TGTGCCAGCAGCTTATCTTCCGGGGGCCGGTCCTACAATGAGCAGTTCTTC.

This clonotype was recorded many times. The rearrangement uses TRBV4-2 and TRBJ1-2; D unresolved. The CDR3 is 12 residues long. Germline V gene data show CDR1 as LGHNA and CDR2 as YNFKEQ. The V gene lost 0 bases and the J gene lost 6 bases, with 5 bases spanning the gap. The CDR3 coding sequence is TGTGCCAGCAGCCAAGATTTGGATGGCTACACCTTC. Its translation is CASSQDLDGYTF.

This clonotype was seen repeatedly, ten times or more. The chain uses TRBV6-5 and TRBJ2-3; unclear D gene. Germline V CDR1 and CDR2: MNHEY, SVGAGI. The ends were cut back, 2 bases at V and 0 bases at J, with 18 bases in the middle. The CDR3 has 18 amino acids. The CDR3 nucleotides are TGTGCCAGCAGTTACAGGTTTCCGGCTCCTTCTAGCACAGATACGCAGTATTTT. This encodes CASSYRFPAPSSTDTQYF.

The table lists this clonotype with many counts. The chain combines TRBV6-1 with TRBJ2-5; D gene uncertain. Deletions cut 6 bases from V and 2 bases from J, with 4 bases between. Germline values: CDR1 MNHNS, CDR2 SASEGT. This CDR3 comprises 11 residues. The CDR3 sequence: CASRAQETQYF. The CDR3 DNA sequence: TGTGCCAGCAGGGCACAAGAGACCCAGTACTTC.

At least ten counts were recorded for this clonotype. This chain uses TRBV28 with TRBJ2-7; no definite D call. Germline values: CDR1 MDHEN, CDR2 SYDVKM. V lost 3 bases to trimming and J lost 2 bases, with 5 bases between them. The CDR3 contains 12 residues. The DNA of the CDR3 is TGTGCCAGCAGTTTGGTACCCTACGAGCAGTACTTC. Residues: CASSLVPYEQYF.

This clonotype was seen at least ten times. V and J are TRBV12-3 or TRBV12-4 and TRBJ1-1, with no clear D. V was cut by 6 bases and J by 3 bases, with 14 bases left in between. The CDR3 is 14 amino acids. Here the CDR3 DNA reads TGTGCCAGCAGCGTCCGTAGTCCGGACACTGAAGCTTTCTTT. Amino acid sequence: CASSVRSPDTEAFF.

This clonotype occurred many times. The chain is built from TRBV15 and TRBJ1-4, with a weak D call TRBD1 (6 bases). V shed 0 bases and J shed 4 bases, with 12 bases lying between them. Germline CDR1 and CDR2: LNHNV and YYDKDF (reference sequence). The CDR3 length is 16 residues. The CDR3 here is CATSRDRGSGNEKLFF. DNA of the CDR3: TGTGCCACCAGCAGAGATAGGGGGTCTGGTAATGAAAAACTGTTTTTT.

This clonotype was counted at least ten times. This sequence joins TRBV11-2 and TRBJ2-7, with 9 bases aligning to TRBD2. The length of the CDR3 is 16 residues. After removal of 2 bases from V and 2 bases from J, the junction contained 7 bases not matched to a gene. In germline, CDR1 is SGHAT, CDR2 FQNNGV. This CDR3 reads CASSLSLAGSAYEQYF. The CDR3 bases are TGTGCCAGCAGCTTATCTCTAGCGGGGTCCGCCTACGAGCAGTACTTC.